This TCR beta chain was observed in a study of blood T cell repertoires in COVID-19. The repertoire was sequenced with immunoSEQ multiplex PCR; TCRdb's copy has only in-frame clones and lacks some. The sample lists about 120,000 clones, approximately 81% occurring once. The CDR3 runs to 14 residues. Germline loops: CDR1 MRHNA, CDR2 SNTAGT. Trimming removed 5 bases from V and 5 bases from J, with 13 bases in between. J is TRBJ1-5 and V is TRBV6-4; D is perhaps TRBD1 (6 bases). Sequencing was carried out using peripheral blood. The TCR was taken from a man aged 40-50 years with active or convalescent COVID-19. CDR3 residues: CASSHRVGDQPQHF. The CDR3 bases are TGTGCCAGCAGTCACAGGGTGGGGGATCAGCCCCAGCATTTT.